Sample share makes the clone carrying this T cell receptor (beta chain) medium-sized. The missing CDR3 end, 3 residues past where the read stops, is filled in from the germline J gene. The record originates from a study of T cell clonality in common variable immunodeficiency. Each donor provided roughly 4.5 to 9 ml of heparinized whole blood. Libraries were prepared by immunoSEQ multiplex PCR; TCRdb keeps only in-frame clonotypes and omits some of them. This table holds about 40,000 clones with no singletons; the top ten claim 1.3% to 1.5%. V trimming: 0 bases; J trimming: 7 bases; junction bases outside the gene matches: 8. The CDR3 contains 15 residues. In germline, CDR1 is DFQATT, CDR2 SNEGSKA (reference sequence).

The material sequenced was peripheral blood mononuclear cells. The receptor comes from a person between 18 and 69 years old in good health. The J gene is TRBJ2-1, the V gene TRBV20-1; 8 nucleotides align to TRBD1. Here the CDR3 reads CSAREGQGFTNEQFF. The DNA read from the CDR3 is TGCAGTGCTAGAGAAGGACAGGGTTTTACGAATGAG.